Presented here are 30 T cell receptor beta chains from one specimen sequenced in a study of human T cells and chemical hapten exposure. Individual cDNA molecules each carried unique molecular identifiers attached by the library. TCRdb called the reads again in MiXCR, with one record for every CDR3 protein. The data show roughly 3,000 distinct CDR3 sequences, with 49% seen just once and approximately 10% held by the top ten. Sequencing started from total RNA isolated from unfractionated whole blood. Sequenced input: whole blood. Receptor source: a human donor who had alopecia or was a healthy volunteer (not recorded which). Some clones in this sample may be carry-over from other donors' samples. This table probably holds off-target reads from a library built for another chain.

The CDR3 is CASSPGLRSYEQYF. The CDR3 region has the DNA TGTGCCAGCTCTCCTGGACTCCGATCCTACGAGCAGTACTTC. The chain joins TRBV18 to TRBJ2-7, with D maybe TRBD2 (5 bases). Per germline, CDR1 KGHSH and CDR2 LQKENI. This CDR3 is built from 14 residues. The V and J ends lost 6 bases and 1 base respectively, with 13 bases between them.

The rearrangement links TRBV5-1 to TRBJ2-3; 9 bases line up with TRBD2. CDR1 SGHRS and CDR2 YFSETQ come from the germline V gene. The CDR3 is 16 residues long. Germline trimming cut 1 base from V and 4 bases from J; bases unmatched to any gene: 7. The CDR3 loop is CASSLMASGNADTQYF. The CDR3 nucleotides read TGCGCCAGCAGCTTGATGGCTAGCGGGAACGCAGATACGCAGTATTTT.

In this sample, this clonotype turned up a few times. The chain recombines TRBV11-2 with TRBJ2-7, with a possible D match to TRBD1 (5 bases). V shed 5 bases and J shed 3 bases, with 14 bases lying between them. This CDR3 has 14 residues. The V gene's germline CDR1 is SGHAT and CDR2 FQNNGV. The CDR3 DNA reads as TGTGCCAGCAGCCCAGGGTTCCCCAGCTACGAGCAGTACTTC. Encoded protein: CASSPGFPSYEQYF.

This clonotype was seen more than once but under ten times. V is TRBV2 and J is TRBJ2-7; D gene uncertain. Germline assignment: CDR1 SNHLY and CDR2 FYNNEI. Trimming pared 5 bases from V and 5 bases from J, leaving 7 bases between. CDR3 length: 11 amino acids. Here the CDR3 reads CASSQLNEQYF. DNA of the CDR3: TGTGCCAGCAGTCAGTTAAACGAGCAGTACTTC.

This clonotype was found once. The chain joins TRBV18 to TRBJ2-3; 10 bases match TRBD1. The CDR3 has 15 residues. Losses at the gene ends were 3 bases for V and 7 bases for J; bases not matched to a gene: 7. Germline CDR1 is KGHSH and CDR2 is LQKENI. The CDR3 loop reads CASSPPGQGPYTQYF. The CDR3 DNA follows: TGTGCCAGCTCACCCCCGGGACAGGGGCCGTATACGCAGTATTTT.

The rearrangement uses TRBV15 and TRBJ2-5, with TRBD2 identical over 10 bases. Germline CDR1 is LNHNV and CDR2 is YYDKDF (reference sequence). V was clipped by 0 bases and J by 3 bases; unmatched bases: 13. This CDR3 has 19 amino acids. The CDR3 DNA reads as TGTGCCACCAGCAGAGATGCTAGCGGGGGCAGGGGCTTGGAAGAGACCCAGTACTTC. As protein: CATSRDASGGRGLEETQYF. Combining the CDR3 with reference TRBV15 and TRBJ2-5 gives the whole variable domain DAMVIQNPRYQVTQFGKPVTLSCSQTLNHNVMYWYQQKSSQAPKLLFHYYDKDFNNEADTPDNFQSRRPNTSFCFLDIRSPGLGDTAMYLCATSRDASGGRGLEETQYFGPGTRLLVL.

This clonotype was observed a few times. This sequence joins TRBV9 and TRBJ2-3, with 8 nucleotides matching TRBD2. Germline V gene lookup returns CDR1 SGDLS and CDR2 YYNGEE. The CDR3 has 15 residues. V trimming: 0 bases; J trimming: 6 bases; junction bases outside the gene matches: 6. CDR3: CASSVDRAGADTQYF. The CDR3 DNA follows: TGTGCCAGCAGCGTAGATCGAGCGGGAGCGGATACGCAGTATTTT.

This chain joins TRBV28 and TRBJ2-7; unclear D gene. V gave up 2 bases and J gave up 3 bases, with 8 bases separating them. Looked up from germline, CDR1 is MDHEN and CDR2 is SYDVKM. The length of the CDR3 is 13 residues. This CDR3 reads CASSLRHLYEQYF. The CDR3, as DNA: TGTGCCAGCAGTTTAAGACACCTCTACGAGCAGTACTTC.

This clonotype was counted a single time. The genes are TRBV11-2 and TRBJ2-7, with D possibly being TRBD1 (6 bases). V lost 4 bases and J lost 1, with 20 bases in between. The CDR3 is 17 amino acids. The V gene's germline CDR1 is SGHAT and CDR2 FQNNGV. This chain's CDR3 is CASSSLLTGTQSYEQYF. The CDR3 region has the DNA TGTGCCAGCAGCTCCCTTCTTACCGGGACACAGTCCTACGAGCAGTACTTC.

The chain is built from TRBV29-1 and TRBJ2-7; tentatively, D is TRBD2 (6 bases). The CDR3 is 13 residues long. V shed 6 bases and J shed 2 bases, with 14 bases lying between them. Germline values: CDR1 SQVTM, CDR2 ANQGSEA. The CDR3, as DNA: TGCAGCGTCGGCCATTGGGGGGCCTACGAGCAGTACTTC. It specifies CSVGHWGAYEQYF.

V gene TRBV18 combines with J gene TRBJ2-5; a weak D match, TRBD2 (6 bases). Deletions cut 3 bases from V and 1 base from J, with 9 bases between. This CDR3 region has 14 residues. From germline, CDR1 is KGHSH and CDR2 LQKENI. In DNA, the CDR3 is TGTGCCAGCTCACCCGCGGGGAGCCAAGAGACCCAGTACTTC. Amino acid sequence: CASSPAGSQETQYF.

Note on this clonotype: The junction departs from the called germline gene at one end, perhaps through a read error. The gene calls are TRBV7-6 and TRBJ2-5; 10 positions match TRBD2. The CDR3 runs 16 residues. Germline V lookup: CDR1 SGHVS, CDR2 FNYEAQ. CDR3 residues: CASTLGLAGARETQYF. The DNA of the CDR3 is TGTGCCAGCACCTTAGGTCTAGCGGGAGCCCGCGAGACCCAGTACTTC.

This clonotype was observed a few times. The chain joins TRBV7-9 to TRBJ2-3; D is undetermined. V dropped 3 bases and J dropped 6 bases, with 7 bases sitting between them. This CDR3 is built from 12 residues. Germline lookup yields CDR1 SEHNR and CDR2 FQNEAQ (reference sequence). The CDR3 DNA follows: TGTGCCAGCAGCTTCCTTTCGGATACGCAGTATTTT. This translates into CASSFLSDTQYF.

This chain links TRBV6-6 with TRBJ1-2; weak D call: TRBD1 (6 bases). In germline, CDR1 is MNHNY, CDR2 SVGAGI (reference sequence). Trimming took 4 bases from V and 3 from J, leaving 6 bases between them. The CDR3 runs to 12 residues. CDR3 amino acids: CASSSGDYGYTF. The DNA of the CDR3 is TGTGCCAGCAGTTCAGGGGACTATGGCTACACCTTC.

There are a few counts of this clonotype. V and J are TRBV12-3 or TRBV12-4 and TRBJ2-5, with 10 bases matching TRBD2. V shed 6 bases and J 5 bases; nucleotides not matched to a gene: 3. The CDR3 loop spans 13 amino acids. In DNA, the CDR3 is TGTGCCAGCAGCCCGGGACTAGCGGAGACCCAGTACTTC. It codes for CASSPGLAETQYF.

This chain joins TRBV7-2 and TRBJ2-3, with TRBD1 matching over 7 bases. The CDR3 extends over 14 amino acids. Germline-derived CDR1 and CDR2 are SGHTA and FQGNSA. Unmatched junction bases numbered 6, after V lost 6 bases and J lost 3 bases. This CDR3 reads CASSRQGRTDTQYF. The CDR3 bases are TGTGCCAGCAGTAGACAGGGTCGTACAGATACGCAGTATTTT.

This clonotype showed up just a few times. This chain uses TRBV20-1 with TRBJ2-1; the D gene is possibly TRBD2 (6 bases). V was clipped by 6 bases and J by 10 bases, with 19 bases between them. The CDR3 totals 13 residues. CDR1 and CDR2 (germline): DFQATT, SNEGSKA (reference sequence). The CDR3: CSANTGSASEQFF. The CDR3, as DNA: TGCAGTGCGAATACCGGGAGCGCCTCAGAGCAGTTCTTC.

The chain employs TRBV6-2 or TRBV6-3 and TRBJ2-2, with D uncertain. CDR1 MNHEY and CDR2 SVGEGT come from the germline V gene. Trimming took off 6 bases at V and 5 bases at J, with 10 bases between the two ends. The CDR3 has 13 residues. CDR3 in DNA: TGTGCCAGCAGCCCCGGACCTACCGGGGAGCTGTTTTTT. This codes for CASSPGPTGELFF.

This clonotype was counted between two and nine times. J is TRBJ2-1 and V is TRBV7-3, with 11 bases that match TRBD2. V lost 6 bases and J lost 2; bases outside the gene matches: 3. The CDR3 is 15 residues long. Germline V gives CDR1 SGHTA, CDR2 FQGTGA. CDR3 sequence reads: CASSPTSGAYNEQFF. The CDR3 coding sequence is TGTGCCAGCAGTCCGACTAGCGGGGCCTACAATGAGCAGTTCTTC.

This clonotype appeared a few times. The chain joins TRBV27 to TRBJ2-3; D tentatively fits TRBD1 or TRBD2 (5 bases each). Germline CDR1 reads MNHEY; CDR2 reads SMNVEV (reference sequence). Trimming stripped 3 bases from V and 6 bases from J, with 13 bases between. There are 14 residues in the CDR3. The CDR3 is CASSFGTDGDTQYF. The CDR3 coding sequence is TGTGCCAGCAGTTTCGGGACCGACGGGGATACGCAGTATTTT.

This clonotype was picked up a small number of times. The genes are TRBV15 and TRBJ2-3; D is ambiguous. Per germline, CDR1 LNHNV and CDR2 YYDKDF (reference sequence). V lost 3 bases, J lost 6 bases, and 19 bases lay in between. The CDR3 is 16 amino acids. CDR3 sequence: CATSRLGGPNTDTQYF. The CDR3 coding sequence is TGTGCCACCAGCAGGCTAGGCGGCCCTAATACCGATACGCAGTATTTT.

This clonotype came up once. V and J are TRBV5-1 and TRBJ2-4, with TRBD1 as a possible D gene (6 bases). The CDR3 totals 12 residues. V was shortened by 2 bases and J by 8 bases, with 8 bases between the two germline ends. Germline loops: CDR1 SGHRS, CDR2 YFSETQ. CDR3 sequence reads: CASSLSGDIQYF. The CDR3 DNA follows: TGCGCCAGCAGCTTATCAGGGGACATTCAGTACTTC.

This clonotype showed up just a few times. The V gene is TRBV6-1, the J gene TRBJ1-2; 8 bases line up with TRBD1. Per germline, CDR1 MNHNS and CDR2 SASEGT. This CDR3 has 12 residues. The J segment lost 4 bases and the V segment lost 7 bases, leaving 2 bases of the junction unmatched. The CDR3, as DNA: TGTGCCAGCATGGGGACAGGCTATGGCTACACCTTC. Its protein product is CASMGTGYGYTF.

The chain employs TRBV29-1 and TRBJ2-3, with D hard to call. This CDR3 has 13 amino acids. Germline CDR1 is SQVTM and CDR2 is ANQGSEA. V lost 5 bases and J lost 0, with 9 bases in between. Here the CDR3 DNA reads TGCAGCGTTTTGGGGTCGAGCACAGATACGCAGTATTTT. Amino acid sequence: CSVLGSSTDTQYF.

The chain uses TRBV7-8 and TRBJ2-2; 11 bases match TRBD2. The length of the CDR3 is 16 residues. Germline CDR1 reads SGHVS; CDR2 reads FQNEAQ. The J segment lost 6 bases and the V segment lost 0 bases, leaving 3 bases of the junction unmatched. DNA of the CDR3: TGTGCCAGCAGCTTAGCTAGCGGGAGGGATGCCGGGGAGCTGTTTTTT. It is translated as CASSLASGRDAGELFF.

This clonotype was seen more than once but under ten times. V is TRBV27 and J is TRBJ2-2, with no clear D. CDR1 and CDR2 (germline): MNHEY, SMNVEV (reference sequence). The V end was cut by 8 bases, the J end by 6 bases, with 16 bases between. CDR3 size: 14 residues. CDR3 protein: CASYSQVSPGELFF. In DNA form, the CDR3 reads TGTGCCAGCTACAGCCAGGTCTCTCCCGGGGAGCTGTTTTTT.

The chain couples TRBV20-1 to TRBJ2-3, with a tentative D call TRBD2 (6 bases). Germline CDR1 is DFQATT and CDR2 is SNEGSKA (reference sequence). Trimming shortened V by 3 bases and J by 0 bases, and 10 bases separated the two germline ends. The CDR3 totals 14 residues. In nucleotides, the CDR3 is TGCAGTGCTAGTGGGCGGGGTAGCACAGATACGCAGTATTTT. This sequence encodes CSASGRGSTDTQYF.

There are a few counts of this clonotype. The chain uses TRBV29-1 and TRBJ2-1, with 10 nucleotides matching TRBD2. CDR3 length equals 12 residues. The V gene end was trimmed by 7 bases and the J gene end by 8 bases; junction bases not matched to a gene: 5. The V gene's germline CDR1 is SQVTM and CDR2 ANQGSEA. CDR3 DNA: TGCAGCGCTAGCGGGAGTGCCCATGAGCAGTTCTTC. Its protein product is CSASGSAHEQFF.

V usage is TRBV11-3 and J usage is TRBJ2-2, with TRBD2 matching over 7 bases. Per the germline V gene, CDR1 is SGHNT and CDR2 is YENEEA. This CDR3 is built from 15 residues. V gave up 6 bases and J gave up 0 bases; unmatched junction bases: 4. The CDR3 region has the DNA TGTGCCAGCAGTCACGGACTAGCGAACACCGGGGAGCTGTTTTTT. Its translation: CASSHGLANTGELFF.

This chain links TRBV12-3 or TRBV12-4 with TRBJ2-1; the match to TRBD2 covers 9 bases. Trimming at V came to 7 bases and at J to 7 bases, leaving 8 bases not matched to a gene. The CDR3 runs to 14 residues. The CDR3 DNA reads TGTGCCAGCAATGAGGTAGCGGGAGTGAATGAGCAGTTCTTC. Translated: CASNEVAGVNEQFF.